Listed below are T cell receptor beta chains from one sample, sequenced in a study of CD8+CD57+ T cells in acquired aplastic anemia. MiXCR, run by TCRdb on the reads, gives a single entry per CDR3 protein. Of roughly 200,000 distinct CDR3 sequences listed, less than 75% are singletons. Material for sequencing was sorted CD4+, CD8+, or CD8+CD57+ T cells (not recorded which) from PBMCs. Source of these receptors: a human donor with aplastic anemia. Each CDR3 is given with its conserved first and last residue. Fields, in order: J gene, D gene, V gene, clone size, CDR3 DNA, CDR3 protein. D genes are given only for firm matches. A row's size may be missing; if present it is once, few, many or a size class.

>TRBJ1-5|-|TRBV15|-
TGTGCCACCAGCAGACAGGGTCTCGGGGTTAATCAGCCCCAGCATTTT
CATSRQGLGVNQPQHF
>TRBJ1-2|TRBD1|TRBV6-5|-
TGTGCCAGCAGTTACCAGGGGACAGGGACCTATGGCTACACCTTC
CASSYQGTGTYGYTF
>TRBJ2-1|-|TRBV20-1|-
TGCAGTGCTAGAGGGGGGTGGGGTTCTAGCTCCTACAATGAGCAGTTCTTC
CSARGGWGSSSYNEQFF
>TRBJ2-1|TRBD2|TRBV7-2|many
TGTGCCAGCAGCTTGGGACTACTCTCCTACAATGAGCAGTTCTTC
CASSLGLLSYNEQFF
>TRBJ1-2|-|TRBV11-2|-
TGTGCCAGCAGCTTGGGGGGATCCGGCTATGGCTACACCTTC
CASSLGGSGYGYTF
>TRBJ2-7|TRBD2|TRBV7-9|few
TGTGCCAGCAGCCCAGCGGGGGGCCGAGTCCACGAGCAGTACTTC
CASSPAGGRVHEQYF
>TRBJ2-7|-|TRBV20-1|-
TGCAGTGCTAGCGAGAGAACCTACGAGCAGTACTTC
CSASERTYEQYF
>TRBJ2-7|TRBD1|TRBV7-2|-
TGTGCCAGCAGCTTAACAGGGGGTGACTACGAGCAGTACTTC
CASSLTGGDYEQYF
>TRBJ2-7|-|TRBV9|-
TGTGCCAGCAGCGTAGACGCAGGGATCGAGCAGTACTTC
CASSVDAGIEQYF
>TRBJ2-1|TRBD1|TRBV15|-
TGTGCCACCAGCAGTCCCCAACGTGGGACAGGGTCCAATGAGCAGTTCTTC
CATSSPQRGTGSNEQFF
>TRBJ1-1|-|TRBV29-1|-
TGCAGCGTTGATATGGGCACTGAAGCTTTCTTT
CSVDMGTEAFF
>TRBJ2-3|-|TRBV30|few
TGTGCCTGGAGTGTAAGCGGGCCGGCAGACACGCAGTATTTT
CAWSVSGPADTQYF
>TRBJ2-5|TRBD2|TRBV7-2|-
TGTGCCAGCAGCTCATTAGCGGGAGGTAGGGAGGGAGAGACCCAGTACTTC
CASSSLAGGREGETQYF
>TRBJ1-5|TRBD1|TRBV2|-
TGTGCCAGCAGGCCGACAGGGGAAGAGCCCCAGCATTTT
CASRPTGEEPQHF
>TRBJ1-6|TRBD1|TRBV7-9|-
TGTGCCAGCAGCTTCCGGGACAGGAGGTATAATTCACCCCTCCACTTT
CASSFRDRRYNSPLHF
>TRBJ2-2|-|TRBV6-6|many
TGTGCCACCCGCATGGGCACCGGGGAGCTGTTTTTT
CATRMGTGELFF
>TRBJ1-2|TRBD1|TRBV12-3/TRBV12-4|-
TGTGCCAGCAGGGGGACAGGGGTTTATGGCTACACCTTC
CASRGTGVYGYTF
>TRBJ1-1|-|TRBV20-1|-
TGCAGTGCTAGAGATAGACATGGGAGGACTGAAGCTTTCTTT
CSARDRHGRTEAFF
>TRBJ1-4|-|TRBV2|-
TGTGCCAGCAGCGCCGACAGTGGCGGGGCTCTCGTACGAAAACTGTTTTTT
CASSADSGGALVRKLFF
>TRBJ2-1|TRBD2|TRBV24-1|-
TGTGCCACCCGCGGGACTAGCCTCAATGAGCAGTTCTTC
CATRGTSLNEQFF
>TRBJ2-3|TRBD2|TRBV7-3|-
TGTGCCAGCAGCTTTCGGGGGAGGGCCACAGATACGCAGTATTTT
CASSFRGRATDTQYF
>TRBJ2-6|-|TRBV24-1|-
TGTGCCACCAGTGATTATCGGGGAGTTGGGGCCAACGTCCTGACTTTC
CATSDYRGVGANVLTF
>TRBJ2-7|-|TRBV5-6|once
TGTGCCAGCAGCTTTTTCAGAAACGAGCAGTACTTC
CASSFFRNEQYF
>TRBJ2-7|TRBD1|TRBV15|few
TGTGCCACCAGCAGAGCCGGTTTGACAGGGAAATACGAGCAGTACTTC
CATSRAGLTGKYEQYF
>TRBJ1-3|TRBD1|TRBV7-9|many
TGTGCCAGCAGCCAGAGGACAGGGACGGAGTATAAGGCCCGAAACACCATATATTTT
CASSQRTGTEYKARNTIYF
>TRBJ1-1|-|TRBV24-1|-
TGTGCCACCAGTGGACCACTCGGAGCTTTCTTT
CATSGPLGAFF
>TRBJ1-1|-|TRBV7-8|-
TGTGCCAGCAGCCAAGGCGGGCTGGGCATGAACACTGAAGCTTTCTTT
CASSQGGLGMNTEAFF
>TRBJ2-5|-|TRBV29-1|few
TGCAGCGTTGAAGACGTCCAGGCCCAGTACTTC
CSVEDVQAQYF
>TRBJ2-7|-|TRBV5-1|-
TGCGCCAGCAGCTTGGACACAGGGAGGTCCAACGAGCAGTACTTC
CASSLDTGRSNEQYF
>TRBJ2-7|-|TRBV11-2|-
TGTGCCAGCAGCGCCCACGGGACCTCCTACGAGCAGTACTTC
CASSAHGTSYEQYF
>TRBJ2-2|-|TRBV9|-
TGTGCCAGCAGCCTCGGGCAGCTGTTTTTT
CASSLGQLFF
>TRBJ2-3|-|TRBV7-8|-
TGTGCCAGCAGCCAGATTAGGGGGGCGAGCACAGATACGCAGTATTTT
CASSQIRGASTDTQYF
>TRBJ2-5|-|TRBV7-9|-
TGTGCCAGCCGAAAAGGCAGCGGAGAGACCCAGTACTTC
CASRKGSGETQYF
>TRBJ1-2|-|TRBV7-2|-
TGTGCCAGCAGCTTATCTCACGGAGACTATGGCTACACCTTC
CASSLSHGDYGYTF
>TRBJ2-7|TRBD1|TRBV2|-
TGTGCCAGCAGACCCGGGACAGGGATCACTCACGAGCAGTACTTC
CASRPGTGITHEQYF
>TRBJ1-1|-|TRBV24-1|many
TGTGCCACTGAGGGAAGGGGGGACACTGAAGCTTTCTTT
CATEGRGDTEAFF
>TRBJ2-7|-|TRBV7-8|-
TGTGCCAGCAGCTTAGGGGCGGACCCCTCCTACGAGCAGTACTTC
CASSLGADPSYEQYF
>TRBJ2-7|-|TRBV7-2|-
TGTGCCAGCAGCTTATCAGGGCCGGCCTACGAGCAGTACTTC
CASSLSGPAYEQYF
>TRBJ1-6|-|TRBV7-8|many
TGTGCCAGCAGCTCGGGACCCCTCTCCTATAATTCACCCCTCCACTTT
CASSSGPLSYNSPLHF
>TRBJ2-1|TRBD1|TRBV2|-
TGTGCCAGCACCCCAGGGGGCGGTTACAATGAGCAGTTCTTC
CASTPGGGYNEQFF
>TRBJ1-5|-|TRBV7-8|once
TGTGCCAGCAGCGAGGGCTCTACCAAGCATTTT
CASSEGSTKHF